Listed below are T cell receptor beta chains from one sample, sequenced in a study of CD8 T cells in ankylosing spondylitis. TCRdb fed the 5' RACE reads into MiXCR, producing one record per CDR3 protein. Here the sample spans approximately 400,000 distinct CDR3 sequences, 15% to 20% being singletons. Sequenced sample: blood, either unsorted or a sorted T cell fraction (not recorded which). The origin of the receptors is a male donor with ankylosing spondylitis. The CDR3 runs from the conserved cysteine through the conserved F or W. Fields, in order: D gene, V gene, J gene, clone size, CDR3 protein, CDR3 DNA. A D gene is named only where the DNA matches it firmly. Clone size is given for some rows only: seen once, a few or many times, or a class if the clone is expanded.

TRBD2,TRBV5-1,TRBJ2-1,NA,CASSLEGSGRYNEQFF,TGCGCCAGCAGCTTGGAGGGTAGCGGGAGGTACAATGAGCAGTTCTTC
NA,TRBV5-1,TRBJ2-2,few,CASSFGRINTGELFF,TGCGCCAGCAGCTTTGGTCGGATAAACACCGGGGAGCTGTTTTTT
NA,TRBV20-1,TRBJ2-3,NA,CSARGGAGSTDTQYF,TGCAGTGCCCGAGGGGGGGCGGGGAGCACAGATACGCAGTATTTT
NA,TRBV19,TRBJ2-3,NA,CASRRQSTDTQYF,TGTGCCAGTAGAAGACAGAGCACAGATACGCAGTATTTT
TRBD1,TRBV13,TRBJ1-6,many,CASSLDRGNSPLHF,TGTGCCAGCAGTCTTGACAGGGGTAATTCACCCCTCCACTTT
NA,TRBV15,TRBJ2-4,NA,CATSTPDGIQYF,TGTGCCACCAGCACCCCCGATGGCATTCAGTACTTC
NA,TRBV6-1,TRBJ1-4,NA,CATARATNEKLFF,TGTGCCACCGCAAGGGCAACTAATGAAAAACTGTTTTTT
NA,TRBV3-1,TRBJ1-1,NA,CASSQRGAEAFF,TGTGCCAGCAGCCAACGGGGGGCCGAAGCTTTCTTT
NA,TRBV3-1,TRBJ1-5,many,CASSQGRFNQPQHF,TGTGCCAGCAGCCAAGGACGTTTCAATCAGCCCCAGCATTTT
TRBD2,TRBV20-1,TRBJ2-3,few,CSAPSRGGRIDTQYF,TGCAGTGCTCCCAGCCGTGGCGGGAGAATAGATACGCAGTATTTT
NA,TRBV7-2,TRBJ2-7,few,CASSLTSGQRTYEQYF,TGTGCCAGCAGCCTGACTAGTGGACAGCGAACCTACGAGCAGTACTTC
NA,TRBV5-1,TRBJ1-1,NA,CASSPAARTEAFF,TGCGCCAGCAGCCCCGCAGCCCGTACTGAAGCTTTCTTT
NA,TRBV6-2/TRBV6-3,TRBJ2-5,few,CASTSWGRYRSVEETQYF,TGTGCCAGCACGAGCTGGGGGAGATACCGAAGTGTTGAAGAGACCCAGTACTTC
TRBD1,TRBV2,TRBJ2-2,NA,CASRRQGPGELFF,TGTGCCAGCAGAAGACAGGGACCCGGGGAGCTGTTTTTT
NA,TRBV10-3,TRBJ2-7,few,CAIRGGHTYEQYF,TGTGCCATCAGGGGGGGGCACACCTACGAGCAGTACTTC
TRBD2,TRBV20-1,TRBJ2-1,many,CSARDYLYNEQFF,TGCAGTGCGAGGGACTACCTGTACAATGAGCAGTTCTTC
TRBD2,TRBV20-1,TRBJ2-7,NA,CSALQAGGPAYEQYF,TGCAGTGCCCTCCAAGCGGGGGGCCCTGCCTACGAGCAGTACTTC
TRBD1,TRBV20-1,TRBJ2-7,NA,CSVTGGGYYEQYF,TGCAGTGTTACAGGGGGCGGCTACTACGAGCAGTACTTC
TRBD1,TRBV6-1,TRBJ1-6,few,CASSEAEQGADNSPLHF,TGTGCCAGCAGTGAAGCCGAACAGGGGGCGGATAATTCACCCCTCCACTTT
NA,TRBV5-1,TRBJ1-1,NA,CASSLTGFTDTEAFF,TGCGCCAGCAGCTTGACAGGGTTCACGGACACTGAAGCTTTCTTT
TRBD1,TRBV12-3/TRBV12-4,TRBJ2-3,many,CATERQGAQTDTQYF,TGTGCCACAGAACGACAGGGGGCGCAAACAGATACGCAGTATTTT
TRBD2,TRBV20-1,TRBJ2-1,few,CSAPSGLARTYNEQFF,TGCAGTGCTCCTTCCGGACTAGCCAGGACCTACAATGAGCAGTTCTTC
TRBD1,TRBV7-2,TRBJ2-7,many,CASSKSWTGGENEQYF,TGTGCCAGCAGCAAATCTTGGACAGGGGGGGAAAATGAGCAGTACTTC
TRBD1,TRBV12-3/TRBV12-4,TRBJ1-2,many,CASTFTGGVSGYTF,TGTGCCAGCACCTTCACAGGGGGTGTTAGTGGCTACACCTTC
TRBD1,TRBV5-6,TRBJ2-7,few,CASSSTATRQGAFHEQYF,TGTGCCAGCAGCTCGACCGCCACAAGACAGGGGGCGTTCCACGAGCAGTACTTC
NA,TRBV5-8,TRBJ2-7,few,CASTKREQYF,TGTGCCAGCACCAAACGGGAGCAGTACTTC
TRBD2,TRBV12-3/TRBV12-4,TRBJ2-2,many,CASSPGLAGGNTGELFF,TGTGCCAGCAGTCCCGGACTAGCGGGGGGGAACACCGGGGAGCTGTTTTTT
TRBD1,TRBV3-1,TRBJ1-4,few,CASSQDRRGPEATNEKLFF,TGTGCCAGCAGCCAAGATCGCAGGGGGCCGGAGGCAACTAATGAAAAACTGTTTTTT